This TCR beta chain is from a study of T cell changes during pregnancy in multiple sclerosis. Germline lookup yields CDR1 ENHRY and CDR2 SYGVKD. There are 14 residues in the CDR3. V was trimmed by 6 bases and J by 5 bases, leaving 14 bases between them. Profiling relied on immunoSEQ multiplex PCR, and the TCRdb table lists in-frame clones only, not all of them. The sample lists tens of thousands of clones, 89% seen once, with approximately 1.7% in the top ten. This clone was counted between two and nine times. The TCR was taken from a female donor with multiple sclerosis, enrolled in a pregnancy study. The starting material was peripheral blood, obtained after pregnancy. V gene TRBV10-3 combines with J gene TRBJ1-5; the D gene is possibly TRBD1 (5 bases). The CDR3 DNA is TGTGCCATCAGGGAGGGCCAGGGTCATCAGCCCCAGCATTTT. Translating gives CAIREGQGHQPQHF.